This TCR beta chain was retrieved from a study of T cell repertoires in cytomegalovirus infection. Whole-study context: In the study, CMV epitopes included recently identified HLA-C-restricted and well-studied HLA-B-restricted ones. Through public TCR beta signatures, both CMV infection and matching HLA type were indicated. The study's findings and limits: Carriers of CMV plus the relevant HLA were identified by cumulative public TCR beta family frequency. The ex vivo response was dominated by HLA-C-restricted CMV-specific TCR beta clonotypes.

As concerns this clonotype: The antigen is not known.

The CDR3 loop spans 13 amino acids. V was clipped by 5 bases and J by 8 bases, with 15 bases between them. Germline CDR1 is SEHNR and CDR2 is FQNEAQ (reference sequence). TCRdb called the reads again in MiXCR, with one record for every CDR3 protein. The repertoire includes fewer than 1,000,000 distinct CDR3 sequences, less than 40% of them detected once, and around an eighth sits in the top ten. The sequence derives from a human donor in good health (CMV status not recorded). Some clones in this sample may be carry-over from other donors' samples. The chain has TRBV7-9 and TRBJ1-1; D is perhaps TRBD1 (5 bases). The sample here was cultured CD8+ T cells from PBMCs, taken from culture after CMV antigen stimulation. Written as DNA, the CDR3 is TGTGCCAGCAGCCGCCGGGACGCCATAGAAGCTTTCTTT. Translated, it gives CASSRRDAIEAFF.